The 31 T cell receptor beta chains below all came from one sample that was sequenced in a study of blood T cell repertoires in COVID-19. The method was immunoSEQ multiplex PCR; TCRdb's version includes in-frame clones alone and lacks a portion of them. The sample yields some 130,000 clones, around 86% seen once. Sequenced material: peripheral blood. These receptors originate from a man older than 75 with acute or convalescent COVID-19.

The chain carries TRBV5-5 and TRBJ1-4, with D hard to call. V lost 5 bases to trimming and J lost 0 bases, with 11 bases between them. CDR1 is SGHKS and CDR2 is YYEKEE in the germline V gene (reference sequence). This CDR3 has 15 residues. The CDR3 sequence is CASRFAVATNEKLFF. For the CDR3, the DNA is TGTGCCAGCAGGTTCGCGGTGGCAACTAATGAAAAACTGTTTTTT.

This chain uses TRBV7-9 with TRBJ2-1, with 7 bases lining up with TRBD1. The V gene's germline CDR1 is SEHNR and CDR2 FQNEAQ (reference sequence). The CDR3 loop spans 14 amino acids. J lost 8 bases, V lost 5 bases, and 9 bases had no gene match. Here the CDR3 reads CASSHRDSSDEQFF. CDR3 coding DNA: TGTGCCAGCAGCCATAGGGACAGTTCGGATGAGCAGTTCTTC.

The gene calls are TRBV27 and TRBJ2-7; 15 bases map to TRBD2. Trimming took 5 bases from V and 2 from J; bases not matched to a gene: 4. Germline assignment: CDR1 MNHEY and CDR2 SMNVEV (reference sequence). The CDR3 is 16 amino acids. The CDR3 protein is CASSTGTSGGTYEQYF. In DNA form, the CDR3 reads TGTGCCAGCAGTACAGGGACTAGCGGGGGGACCTACGAGCAGTACTTC.

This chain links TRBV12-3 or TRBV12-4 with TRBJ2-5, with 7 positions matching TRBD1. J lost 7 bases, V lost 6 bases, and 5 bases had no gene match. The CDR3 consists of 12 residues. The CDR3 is CASRRTGGTQYF. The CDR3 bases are TGTGCCAGCAGGAGGACAGGCGGGACCCAGTACTTC.

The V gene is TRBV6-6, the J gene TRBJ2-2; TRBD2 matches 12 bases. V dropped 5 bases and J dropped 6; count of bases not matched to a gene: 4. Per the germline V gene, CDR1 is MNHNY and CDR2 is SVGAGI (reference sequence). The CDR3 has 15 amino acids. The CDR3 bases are TGTGCCAGCAGTCTTGCTAGCGGGGGGGCCGGGGAGCTGTTTTTT. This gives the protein CASSLASGGAGELFF.

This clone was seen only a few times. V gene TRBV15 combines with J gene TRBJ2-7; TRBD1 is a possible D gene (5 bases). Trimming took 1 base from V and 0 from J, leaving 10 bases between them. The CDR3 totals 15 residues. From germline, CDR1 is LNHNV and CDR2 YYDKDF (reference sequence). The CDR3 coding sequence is TGTGCCACCAGCAGAGCCCCGCAGGGCTCCTACGAGCAGTACTTC. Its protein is CATSRAPQGSYEQYF.

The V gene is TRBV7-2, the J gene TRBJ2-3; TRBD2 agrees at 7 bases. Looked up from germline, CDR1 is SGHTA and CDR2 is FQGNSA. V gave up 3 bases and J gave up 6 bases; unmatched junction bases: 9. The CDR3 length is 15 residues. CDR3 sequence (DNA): TGTGCCAGCAGCTTCAGCGGGACGGGCCGGGATACGCAGTATTTT. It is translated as CASSFSGTGRDTQYF.

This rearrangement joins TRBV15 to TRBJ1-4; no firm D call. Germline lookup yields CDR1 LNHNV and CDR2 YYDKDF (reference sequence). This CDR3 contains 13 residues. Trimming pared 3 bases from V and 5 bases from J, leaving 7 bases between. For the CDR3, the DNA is TGTGCCACCAGCAGTGTTATAAATGAAAAACTGTTTTTT. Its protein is CATSSVINEKLFF.

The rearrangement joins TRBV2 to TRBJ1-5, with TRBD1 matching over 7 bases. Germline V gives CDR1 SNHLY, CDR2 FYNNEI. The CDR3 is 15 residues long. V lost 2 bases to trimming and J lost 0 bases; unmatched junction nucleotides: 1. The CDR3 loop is CASSEQGVSNQPQHF. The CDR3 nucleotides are TGTGCCAGCAGTGAACAGGGGGTTAGCAATCAGCCCCAGCATTTT.

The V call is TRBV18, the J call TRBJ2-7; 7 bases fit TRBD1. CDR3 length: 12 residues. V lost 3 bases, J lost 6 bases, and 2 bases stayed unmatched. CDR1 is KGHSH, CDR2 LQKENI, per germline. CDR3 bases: TGTGCCAGCTCACCGACAGGGTCCGAGCAGTACTTC. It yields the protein CASSPTGSEQYF.

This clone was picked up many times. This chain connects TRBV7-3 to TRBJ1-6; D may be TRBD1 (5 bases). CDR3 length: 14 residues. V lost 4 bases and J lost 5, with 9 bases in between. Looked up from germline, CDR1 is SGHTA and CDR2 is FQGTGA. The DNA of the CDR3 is TGTGCCAGCAGCTATCGGGGGAATAATTCACCCCTCCACTTT. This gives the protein CASSYRGNNSPLHF. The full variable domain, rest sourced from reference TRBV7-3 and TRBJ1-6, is GAGVSQTPSNKVTEKGKYVELRCDPISGHTALYWYRQSLGQGPEFLIYFQGTGAADDSGLPNDRFFAVRPEGSVSTLKIQRTERGDSAVYLCASSYRGNNSPLHFGNGTRLTVT.

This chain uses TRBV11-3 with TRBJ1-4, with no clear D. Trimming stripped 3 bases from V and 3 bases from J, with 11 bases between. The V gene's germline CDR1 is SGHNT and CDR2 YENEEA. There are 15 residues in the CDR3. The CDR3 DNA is TGTGCCAGCAGCTTGCGAGGGAAACCTAATGAAAAACTGTTTTTT. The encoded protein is CASSLRGKPNEKLFF. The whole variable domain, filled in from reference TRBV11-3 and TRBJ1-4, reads EAGVVQSPRYKIIEKKQPVAFWCNPISGHNTLYWYLQNLGQGPELLIRYENEEAVDDSQLPKDRFSAERLKGVDSTLKIQPAELGDSAVYLCASSLRGKPNEKLFFGSGTQLSVL.

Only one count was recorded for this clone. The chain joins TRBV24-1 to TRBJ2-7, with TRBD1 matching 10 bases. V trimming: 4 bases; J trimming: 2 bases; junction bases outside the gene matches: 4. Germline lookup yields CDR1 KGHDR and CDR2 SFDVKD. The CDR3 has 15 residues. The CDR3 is CATSEPGTGAYEQYF. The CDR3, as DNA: TGTGCCACCAGTGAGCCCGGGACAGGGGCCTACGAGCAGTACTTC.

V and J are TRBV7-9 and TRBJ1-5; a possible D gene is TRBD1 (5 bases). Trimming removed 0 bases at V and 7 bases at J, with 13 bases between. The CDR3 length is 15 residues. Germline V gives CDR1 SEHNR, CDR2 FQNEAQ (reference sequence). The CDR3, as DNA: TGTGCCAGCAGCTTAGCGGGAGGGGCAGGCCAGCCCCAGCATTTT. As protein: CASSLAGGAGQPQHF.

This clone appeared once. The CDR3 region has the DNA TGTGCCAGCTCACCACCCCCCAGAGGGAATGGCTACACCTTC. Its translation: CASSPPPRGNGYTF. V and J are TRBV18 and TRBJ1-2; D gene unclear. This CDR3 contains 14 residues. Germline values: CDR1 KGHSH, CDR2 LQKENI. V lost 0 bases, J lost 6 bases, and 11 bases lay in between.

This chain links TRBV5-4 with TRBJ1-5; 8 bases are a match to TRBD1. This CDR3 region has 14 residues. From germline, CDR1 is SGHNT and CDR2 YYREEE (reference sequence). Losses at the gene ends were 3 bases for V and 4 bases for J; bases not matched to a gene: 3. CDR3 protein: CASSSGQGNQPQHF. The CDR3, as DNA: TGTGCCAGCAGCTCAGGACAGGGTAATCAGCCCCAGCATTTT. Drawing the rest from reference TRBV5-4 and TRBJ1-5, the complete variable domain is ETGVTQSPTHLIKTRGQQVTLRCSSQSGHNTVSWYQQALGQGPQFIFQYYREEENGRGNFPPRFSGLQFPNYSSELNVNALELDDSALYLCASSSGQGNQPQHFGDGTRLSIL.

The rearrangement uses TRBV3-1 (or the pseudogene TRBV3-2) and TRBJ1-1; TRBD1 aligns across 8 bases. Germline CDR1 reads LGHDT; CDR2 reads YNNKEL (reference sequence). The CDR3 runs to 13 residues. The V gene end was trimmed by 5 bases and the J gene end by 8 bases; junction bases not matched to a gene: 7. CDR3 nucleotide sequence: TGTGCCAGCAGCTCACAGGGGGGACGAGAAGCTTTCTTT. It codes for CASSSQGGREAFF.

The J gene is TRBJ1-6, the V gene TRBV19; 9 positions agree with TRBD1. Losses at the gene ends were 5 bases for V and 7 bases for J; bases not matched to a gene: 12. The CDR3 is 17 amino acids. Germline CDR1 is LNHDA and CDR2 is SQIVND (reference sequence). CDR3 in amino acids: CASSPETGGIKNSPLHF. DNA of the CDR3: TGTGCCAGTAGTCCGGAGACAGGGGGGATTAAGAATTCACCCCTCCACTTT.

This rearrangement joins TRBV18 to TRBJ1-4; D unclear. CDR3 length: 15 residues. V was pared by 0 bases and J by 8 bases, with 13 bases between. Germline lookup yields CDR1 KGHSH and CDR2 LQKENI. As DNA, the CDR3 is TGTGCCAGCTCACCACCGGGCATGCTAAAGGAAAAACTGTTTTTT. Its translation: CASSPPGMLKEKLFF.

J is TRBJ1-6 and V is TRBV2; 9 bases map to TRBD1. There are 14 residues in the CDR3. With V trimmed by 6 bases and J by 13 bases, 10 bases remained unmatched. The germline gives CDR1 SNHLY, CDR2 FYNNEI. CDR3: CASRPGTGSLPLHF. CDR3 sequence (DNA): TGTGCCAGCAGACCCGGGACAGGGAGTTTGCCCCTCCACTTT.

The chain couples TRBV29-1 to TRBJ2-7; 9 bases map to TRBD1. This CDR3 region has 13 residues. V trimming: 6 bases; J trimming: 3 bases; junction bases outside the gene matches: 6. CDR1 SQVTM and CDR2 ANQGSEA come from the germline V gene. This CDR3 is CSVGLDRGYEQYF. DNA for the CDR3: TGCAGCGTCGGCCTGGACAGGGGCTACGAGCAGTACTTC.

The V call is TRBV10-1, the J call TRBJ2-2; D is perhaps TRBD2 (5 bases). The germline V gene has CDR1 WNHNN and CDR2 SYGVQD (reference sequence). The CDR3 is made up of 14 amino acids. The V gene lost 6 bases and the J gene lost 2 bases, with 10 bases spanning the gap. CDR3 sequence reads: CASRLGPNTGELFF. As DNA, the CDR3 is TGCGCCAGCAGACTAGGGCCAAACACCGGGGAGCTGTTTTTT.

The CDR3 nucleotides are TGTGCCAGCAGAATGGACAGCCGAGGGAGCAATCAGCCCCAGCATTTT. Its protein product is CASRMDSRGSNQPQHF. The chain links TRBV27 to TRBJ1-5; maybe TRBD1 (6 bases). CDR1 is MNHEY and CDR2 is SMNVEV in the germline V gene (reference sequence). The CDR3 has 16 amino acids. Trimming took off 6 bases at V and 1 base at J, with 16 bases between the two ends.

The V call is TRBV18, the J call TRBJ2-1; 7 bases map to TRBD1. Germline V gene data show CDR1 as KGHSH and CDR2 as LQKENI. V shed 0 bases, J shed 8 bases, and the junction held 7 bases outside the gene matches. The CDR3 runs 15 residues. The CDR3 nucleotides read TGTGCCAGCTCACCACCTAGGGGGCTCTGGGATGAGCAGTTCTTC. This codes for CASSPPRGLWDEQFF.

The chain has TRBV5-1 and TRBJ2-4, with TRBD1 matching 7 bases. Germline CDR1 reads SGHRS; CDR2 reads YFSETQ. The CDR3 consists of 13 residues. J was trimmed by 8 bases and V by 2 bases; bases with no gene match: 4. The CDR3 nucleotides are TGCGCCAGCAGCTTTACAGGGGCGGACATTCAGTACTTC. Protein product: CASSFTGADIQYF.

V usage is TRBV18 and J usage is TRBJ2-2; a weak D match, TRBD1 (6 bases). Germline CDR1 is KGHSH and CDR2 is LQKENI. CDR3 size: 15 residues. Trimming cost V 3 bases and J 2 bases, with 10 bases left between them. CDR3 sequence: CASSPRTVNTGELFF. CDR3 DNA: TGTGCCAGCTCACCTCGGACAGTCAACACCGGGGAGCTGTTTTTT.

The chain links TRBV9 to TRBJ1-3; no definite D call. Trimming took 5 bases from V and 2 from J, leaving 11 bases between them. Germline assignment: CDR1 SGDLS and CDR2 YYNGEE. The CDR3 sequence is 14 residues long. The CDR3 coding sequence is TGTGCCAGCAGTCGAAGTGGCCCTGGAAACACCATATATTTT. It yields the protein CASSRSGPGNTIYF. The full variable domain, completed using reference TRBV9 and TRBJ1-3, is DSGVTQTPKHLITATGQRVTLRCSPRSGDLSVYWYQQSLDQGLQFLIQYYNGEERAKGNILERFSAQQFPDLHSELNLSSLELGDSALYFCASSRSGPGNTIYFGEGSWLTVV.

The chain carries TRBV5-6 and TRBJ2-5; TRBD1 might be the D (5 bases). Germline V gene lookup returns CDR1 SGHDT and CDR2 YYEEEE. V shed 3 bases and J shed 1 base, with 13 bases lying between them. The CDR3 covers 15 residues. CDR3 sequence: CASSSTRQFQETQYF. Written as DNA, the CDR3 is TGTGCCAGCAGCTCAACTCGACAGTTCCAAGAGACCCAGTACTTC.

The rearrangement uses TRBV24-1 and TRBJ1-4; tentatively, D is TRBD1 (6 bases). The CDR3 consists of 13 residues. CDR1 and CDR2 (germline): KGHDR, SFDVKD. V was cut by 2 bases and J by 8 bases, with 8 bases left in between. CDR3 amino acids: CATSDSTGEKLFF. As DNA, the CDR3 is TGTGCCACCAGTGATTCAACAGGGGAAAAACTGTTTTTT.

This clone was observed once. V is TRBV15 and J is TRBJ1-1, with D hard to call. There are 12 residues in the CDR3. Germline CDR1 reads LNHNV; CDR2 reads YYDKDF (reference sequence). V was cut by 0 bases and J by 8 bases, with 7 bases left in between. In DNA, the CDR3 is TGTGCCACCAGCAGAGAGGTCGGGGAAGCTTTCTTT. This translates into CATSREVGEAFF.

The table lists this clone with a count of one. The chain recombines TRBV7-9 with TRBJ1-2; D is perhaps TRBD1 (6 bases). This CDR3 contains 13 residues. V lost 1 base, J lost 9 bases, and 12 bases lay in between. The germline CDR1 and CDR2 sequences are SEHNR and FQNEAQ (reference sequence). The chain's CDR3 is CASSLEGQGSYTF. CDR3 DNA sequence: TGTGCCAGCAGCTTAGAGGGTCAGGGGAGCTACACCTTC.